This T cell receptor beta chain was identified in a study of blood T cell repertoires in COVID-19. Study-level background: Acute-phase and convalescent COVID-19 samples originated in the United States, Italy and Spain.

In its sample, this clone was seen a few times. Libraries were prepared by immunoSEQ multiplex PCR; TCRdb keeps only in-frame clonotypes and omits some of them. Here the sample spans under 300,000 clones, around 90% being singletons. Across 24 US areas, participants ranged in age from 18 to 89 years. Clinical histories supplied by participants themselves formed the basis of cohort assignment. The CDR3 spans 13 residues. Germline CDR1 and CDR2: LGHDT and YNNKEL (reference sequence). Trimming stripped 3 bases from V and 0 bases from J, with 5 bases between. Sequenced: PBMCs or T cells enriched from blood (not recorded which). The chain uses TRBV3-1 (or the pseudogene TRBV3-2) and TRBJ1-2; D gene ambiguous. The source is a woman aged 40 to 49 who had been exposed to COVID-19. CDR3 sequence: CASSHGANYGYTF. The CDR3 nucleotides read TGTGCCAGCAGCCATGGAGCTAACTATGGCTACACCTTC.